The 4 T cell receptor beta chains in this list originate from one sample, sequenced in a study of blood T cell repertoires in COVID-19. Measured with immunoSEQ multiplex PCR; TCRdb has only the in-frame clones, and not every one. This sample has 200,000 to 300,000 clones, with 80% to 85% found just once. Sequenced input: peripheral blood. Receptors originate from a woman in her sixties or seventies with active or convalescent COVID-19.

The genes are TRBV7-9 and TRBJ1-5; 7 bases agree with TRBD1. The germline CDR1 and CDR2 sequences are SEHNR and FQNEAQ (reference sequence). CDR3 length: 13 amino acids. With V trimmed by 3 bases and J by 5 bases, 1 base remained unmatched. This CDR3 reads CASSLTGYQPQHF. The DNA for the CDR3 is TGTGCCAGCAGCTTGACAGGGTATCAGCCCCAGCATTTT.

This rearrangement joins TRBV5-1 to TRBJ2-6; the match to TRBD1 covers 8 bases. Per the germline V gene, CDR1 is SGHRS and CDR2 is YFSETQ. The CDR3 has 19 residues. J was trimmed by 0 bases and V by 8 bases; bases with no gene match: 16. CDR3 DNA sequence: TGCGCCAGTCAGAAGACCATTCAGGGGGCCCCCTCTGGGGCCAACGTCCTGACTTTC. Residues: CASQKTIQGAPSGANVLTF. Looking up the rest from reference TRBV5-1 and TRBJ2-6 gives the full variable domain: KAGVTQTPRYLIKTRGQQVTLSCSPISGHRSVSWYQQTPGQGLQFLFEYFSETQRNKGNFPGRFSGRQFSNSRSEMNVSTLELGDSALYLCASQKTIQGAPSGANVLTFGAGSRLTVL.

The chain joins TRBV4-3 to TRBJ2-2; 8 bases align to TRBD2. The CDR3 spans 15 residues. J was trimmed by 5 bases and V by 5 bases; bases with no gene match: 7. From germline, CDR1 is LGHNA and CDR2 YSLEER. The CDR3 region is CASSELADLTGELFF. The CDR3 coding sequence is TGCGCCAGCAGCGAACTAGCGGACCTTACCGGGGAGCTGTTTTTT.

The rearrangement uses TRBV5-1 and TRBJ2-7; TRBD2 agrees at 7 bases. Germline CDR1 is SGHRS and CDR2 is YFSETQ. J gave up 3 bases and V 1 base, and 7 bases lay outside the gene matches. The CDR3 spans 15 residues. The CDR3 here is CASSLLSGRNYEQYF. The CDR3 DNA sequence: TGCGCCAGCAGCTTGCTTTCCGGGAGGAACTACGAGCAGTACTTC.